A single sample is the source of the 5 T cell receptor beta chains below, sequenced in a study of blood T cell repertoires in COVID-19. TCRdb's copy holds only in-frame clones and misses some; the assay was immunoSEQ multiplex PCR. The sample lists 350,000 or so clones, roughly 90% occurring once. Sample: PBMCs or T cells enriched from blood (not recorded which). These receptors were collected from a woman aged 25 to 39 who had been exposed to COVID-19.

This chain joins TRBV6-5 and TRBJ1-5, with 10 bases that match TRBD1. Germline-derived CDR1 and CDR2 are MNHEY and SVGAGI. The CDR3 sequence is 14 residues long. After removal of 7 bases from V and 5 bases from J, the junction contained 5 bases not matched to a gene. CDR3 sequence reads: CASTPGQGYQPQHF. Written as DNA, the CDR3 is TGTGCCAGCACCCCGGGACAGGGGTATCAGCCCCAGCATTTT.

The chain recombines TRBV6-5 with TRBJ2-2; D is undetermined. The V and J ends lost 0 bases and 7 bases respectively, with 6 bases between them. Germline CDR1 reads MNHEY; CDR2 reads SVGAGI. The CDR3 is 13 amino acids. The CDR3 here is CASSYSNGGELFF. CDR3 DNA: TGTGCCAGCAGTTACTCGAACGGCGGGGAGCTGTTTTTT.

This chain connects TRBV5-1 to TRBJ2-1; 7 nucleotides match TRBD2. Trimming took 2 bases from V and 9 from J; bases not matched to a gene: 8. The CDR3 runs to 14 residues. CDR1 is SGHRS and CDR2 is YFSETQ in the germline V gene. The CDR3 coding sequence is TGCGCCAGCAGCTTAGGACTAGAGATGGCTGAGCAGTTCTTC. This translates into CASSLGLEMAEQFF.

This clone was seen only a few times. The chain recombines TRBV20-1 with TRBJ1-4; maybe TRBD1 (6 bases). The germline V gene has CDR1 DFQATT and CDR2 SNEGSKA (reference sequence). The V gene lost 3 bases and the J gene lost 7 bases, with 15 bases spanning the gap. The CDR3 spans 14 residues. The CDR3 reads CSASSGGYGEKLFF. The CDR3 DNA reads as TGCAGTGCTAGTTCGGGGGGCTACGGTGAAAAACTGTTTTTT.

V and J are TRBV28 and TRBJ1-5; 7 bases line up with TRBD1. Unmatched junction bases numbered 13, after V lost 8 bases and J lost 6 bases. CDR3 length equals 15 residues. Germline values: CDR1 MDHEN, CDR2 SYDVKM. The CDR3 sequence is CASDHRGLKGQPQHF. For the CDR3, the DNA is TGTGCCAGCGACCACAGGGGCCTCAAGGGTCAGCCCCAGCATTTT.